This T cell receptor beta chain is from a study of CXCR3-negative and CXCR3-positive naive CD8 T cells. Turning to the study itself: Cumulative TRB read yield was 130 million to 150 million, averaging about 1.5 +/- 0.3 million per library.

The CDR3 spans 13 residues. For this clonotype: Its antigen is unknown.

Via 5' RACE with UMI labels, TRB cDNA libraries were prepared. Following a re-call of the 5' RACE reads, TCRdb has one entry per CDR3 protein and lacks DNA. This sample's table reports 150,000 to 180,000 distinct CDR3 sequences. General study findings and limits: Higher TRB CDR3 hydrophobicity marked CXCR3-positive naive cells relative to CXCR3-negative naive cells. Both of the naive subsets showed about the same high diversity, but memory CD8+ cells had much less. It was found that naive subsets had comparable surface CD5, and TCR strength was inferred from TRB CDR3 properties.

Naive CD8+ T cells displayed a CD45RO-CCR7+CD27+CD95- phenotype. This clonotype was obtained from a human donor in good health. Some clones in this sample may be carry-over from other donors' samples. This chain connects TRBV12-3 or TRBV12-4 to TRBJ1-1; as DNA is missing, the TRBD1 call by TCRdb cannot be tested. Sequenced: naive CXCR3+ CD8+ T cells from blood. Subset specified: CD45RO-CCR7+CD27+CD95- naive CD8+ T cells expressing CXCR3 (TNR3+). The chain's CDR3 is CASNPRGNTEAFF.